This entry lists 25 T cell receptor beta chains sequenced from one sample in a study of blood T cells in healthy people across ages. PCR was performed a second time for about 7 to 11 cycles using a sample-barcoded 5' primer and a J-beta primer mix. TCRdb analysed the 5' RACE reads with MiXCR anew, one entry per CDR3 protein. The sample has some 930,000 distinct CDR3 sequences, 25% to 35% seen once. This same sample was also part of a study on T cells of mothers and their children.

Sequenced sample: blood. These receptors all stem from a woman aged 40-49 years in good health.

This clonotype came up many times. The chain's CDR3 is CASSVATGEPYEQYF. CDR3 nucleotides: TGTGCCAGCAGCGTAGCTACAGGAGAACCCTACGAGCAGTACTTC. The chain carries TRBV9 and TRBJ2-7; a possible D gene is TRBD1 (5 bases). This CDR3 has 15 residues. Per germline, CDR1 SGDLS and CDR2 YYNGEE. Trimming took 0 bases from V and 2 from J, leaving 12 bases between them.

This clonotype was seen repeatedly, ten times or more. This chain connects TRBV5-1 to TRBJ2-1; 16 nucleotides line up with TRBD2. This CDR3 region has 23 residues. Germline CDR1 is SGHRS and CDR2 is YFSETQ. The V and J ends lost 2 bases and 3 bases, in that order; junction bases with no gene match: 20. CDR3 DNA sequence: TGCGCCAGCAGCTTCCCGGGACTAGCGGGGGGGCCTCTTTCAGCGGAGAACTACAATGAGCAGTTCTTC. Its protein product is CASSFPGLAGGPLSAENYNEQFF.

This clonotype was recorded at least ten times. J is TRBJ2-1 and V is TRBV20-1; 8 nucleotides line up with TRBD2. V lost 2 bases, J lost 8 bases, and 11 bases stayed unmatched. Germline CDR1 is DFQATT and CDR2 is SNEGSKA (reference sequence). The CDR3 consists of 15 residues. The CDR3: CSARMGGGLVYEQFF. The CDR3 DNA follows: TGCAGTGCTAGAATGGGCGGGGGGCTGGTCTATGAGCAGTTCTTC.

This clonotype was detected only a few times. The chain has TRBV7-9 and TRBJ1-2; 9 bases line up with TRBD1. The ends lost 7 bases at V and 5 bases at J; junction bases unmatched: 8. There are 14 residues in the CDR3. Germline lookup yields CDR1 SEHNR and CDR2 FQNEAQ (reference sequence). CDR3 loop: CASIGDRDWYGYTF. CDR3 DNA: TGTGCCAGCATCGGGGACAGGGACTGGTATGGCTACACCTTC.

This clonotype came up a few times. This sequence joins TRBV5-1 and TRBJ1-2, with D maybe TRBD1 (5 bases). In germline, CDR1 is SGHRS, CDR2 YFSETQ. The CDR3 extends over 16 amino acids. Trimming took 1 base from V and 11 from J, leaving 24 bases between them. CDR3 protein: CASSLNTGQRGNGYTF. The CDR3, as DNA: TGCGCCAGCAGCTTGAATACCGGGCAAAGGGGAAACGGATACACCTTC.

The genes are TRBV7-2 and TRBJ1-1, with 7 bases matching TRBD1. In germline, CDR1 is SGHTA, CDR2 FQGNSA. Losses at the gene ends were 2 bases for V and 5 bases for J; bases not matched to a gene: 5. This CDR3 has 14 residues. CDR3 nucleotides: TGTGCCAGCAGCTTAACGACAGGGAGGACTGAAGCTTTCTTT. Translation gives CASSLTTGRTEAFF. The complete variable domain, with remaining parts taken from reference TRBV7-2 and TRBJ1-1, reads GAGVSQSPSNKVTEKGKDVELRCDPISGHTALYWYRQSLGQGLEFLIYFQGNSAPDKSGLPSDRFSAERTGGSVSTLTIQRTQQEDSAVYLCASSLTTGRTEAFFGQGTRLTVV.

This clonotype occurred a few times. The chain carries TRBV7-2 and TRBJ1-1, with D unclear. The germline V gene has CDR1 SGHTA and CDR2 FQGNSA. The CDR3 contains 14 residues. Trimming stripped 5 bases from V and 4 bases from J, with 14 bases between. The CDR3 loop is CASSPGGIITEAFF. CDR3 bases: TGTGCCAGCAGCCCAGGAGGGATTATCACTGAAGCTTTCTTT.

The rearrangement uses TRBV2 and TRBJ2-3, with 7 bases aligning to TRBD1. This CDR3 is built from 14 residues. V lost 8 bases to trimming and J lost 6 bases; unmatched junction nucleotides: 11. Germline V gene lookup returns CDR1 SNHLY and CDR2 FYNNEI. CDR3 protein: CASRFRGTSDTQYF. Written as DNA, the CDR3 is TGTGCCAGCCGCTTCAGGGGGACCTCGGATACGCAGTATTTT.

This chain links TRBV7-3 with TRBJ1-1; 8 nucleotides agree with TRBD1. J gave up 4 bases and V 4 bases, and 5 bases lay outside the gene matches. Germline V CDR1 and CDR2: SGHTA, FQGTGA. This CDR3 is 14 amino acids long. The CDR3 region has the DNA TGTGCCAGCAGCTCCCTAGACAGGGGCACTGAAGCTTTCTTT. It encodes CASSSLDRGTEAFF.

This clonotype was detected a few times. The rearrangement links TRBV5-8 to TRBJ2-5, with 9 bases that match TRBD1. The junction had 20 bases not matched to a gene; V was cut back by 3 bases and J by 5 bases. The CDR3 has 19 residues. Germline assignment: CDR1 SGHTS and CDR2 YDEGEE. The CDR3 spells CASSSGHLVLMTGGETQYF. The DNA of the CDR3 is TGTGCCAGCAGCTCGGGACACCTCGTATTAATGACAGGGGGGGAGACCCAGTACTTC.

This clonotype was seen ten or more times. V is TRBV20-1 and J is TRBJ2-7, with 8 bases aligning to TRBD2. The junction had 17 bases not matched to a gene; V was cut back by 2 bases and J by 2 bases. Germline V gene data show CDR1 as DFQATT and CDR2 as SNEGSKA (reference sequence). The CDR3 sequence is 18 residues long. The CDR3 bases are TGCAGTGCTAGAACCGCCATACACGGGGGGGCCCTAGCCTACGAGCAGTACTTC. Residues: CSARTAIHGGALAYEQYF.

This clonotype was detected a few times. The chain carries TRBV6-1 and TRBJ1-1; TRBD1 is a possible D gene (5 bases). The germline gives CDR1 MNHNS, CDR2 SASEGT. Between the trimmed V and J ends, which lost 4 bases and 0 bases, there was a span of 9 bases. This CDR3 region has 14 residues. The CDR3 is CASSGQIMNTEAFF. The CDR3 nucleotides are TGTGCCAGCAGTGGACAGATAATGAACACTGAAGCTTTCTTT.

The V call is TRBV14, the J call TRBJ2-1; 13 bases align to TRBD2. There are 17 residues in the CDR3. With V trimmed by 2 bases and J by 9 bases, 10 bases remained unmatched. The germline CDR1 and CDR2 sequences are SGHDN and FVKESK. The CDR3 loop reads CASSQPRGLAGAGEQFF. The CDR3 DNA is TGTGCCAGCAGCCAACCCCGAGGACTAGCGGGGGCCGGTGAGCAGTTCTTC.

The chain uses TRBV28 and TRBJ1-1, with D maybe TRBD1 (5 bases). CDR1 and CDR2 from the germline V gene are MDHEN and SYDVKM. The CDR3 is 13 amino acids. V dropped 8 bases and J dropped 7 bases, with 17 bases sitting between them. The CDR3 protein is CASCRGGGLEAFF. The DNA for the CDR3 is TGTGCCAGCTGTCGGGGGGGGGGACTTGAAGCTTTCTTT.

This clonotype has just one count. This chain joins TRBV29-1 and TRBJ1-2, with 12 bases that match TRBD1. The V segment lost 6 bases and the J segment 8 bases; nucleotides outside the gene matches: 10. CDR1 is SQVTM, CDR2 ANQGSEA, per germline. The CDR3 has 14 amino acids. CDR3 sequence reads: CSVDAGTGGGGYTF. The CDR3 region has the DNA TGCAGCGTAGACGCCGGGACAGGGGGCGGGGGCTACACCTTC.

This clonotype was counted once. This chain connects TRBV5-6 to TRBJ1-1, with D maybe TRBD1 (5 bases). Germline V gives CDR1 SGHDT, CDR2 YYEEEE. The CDR3 loop spans 14 amino acids. Trimming left V 1 base short and J 5 bases short, with 12 bases between. CDR3 amino acids: CASSLSAGMTEAFF. The CDR3 DNA reads TGTGCCAGCAGCTTGTCAGCAGGGATGACTGAAGCTTTCTTT.

The V and J genes are TRBV19 and TRBJ1-2, with D perhaps matching TRBD1 (5 bases). Trimming stripped 6 bases from V and 5 bases from J, with 19 bases between. Germline values: CDR1 LNHDA, CDR2 SQIVND (reference sequence). CDR3 size: 15 residues. The CDR3 loop reads CASRTLKGLAYGYTF. CDR3 nucleotide sequence: TGTGCCAGTAGAACACTGAAGGGGCTGGCGTATGGCTACACCTTC.

This clonotype occurred many times. This CDR3 reads CASSPTGGRDIQYF. CDR3 bases: TGTGCCAGCAGTCCTACAGGGGGTCGGGACATTCAGTACTTC. The rearrangement links TRBV7-9 to TRBJ2-4, with 8 nucleotides matching TRBD1. Germline V gene data show CDR1 as SEHNR and CDR2 as FQNEAQ (reference sequence). The V and J ends lost 6 bases and 8 bases, in that order; junction bases with no gene match: 9. CDR3 length: 14 residues. Variable domain in full (rest from reference TRBV7-9 and TRBJ2-4): DTGVSQNPRHKITKRGQNVTFRCDPISEHNRLYWYRQTLGQGPEFLTYFQNEAQLEKSRLLSDRFSAERPKGSFSTLEIQRTEQGDSAMYLCASSPTGGRDIQYFGAGTRLSVL.

The genes are TRBV2 and TRBJ2-4; perhaps TRBD1 as D (6 bases). V was clipped by 6 bases and J by 8 bases, with 11 bases between them. CDR3 length: 12 residues. Germline CDR1 SNHLY, CDR2 FYNNEI. In DNA form, the CDR3 reads TGTGCCAGCAGCTGGACAGTAGACATTCAGTACTTC. Its translation is CASSWTVDIQYF.

The table lists this clonotype with many counts. CDR3 loop: CASSSPTGLDYGYTF. CDR3 nucleotide sequence: TGTGCCAGCAGTTCCCCGACAGGGCTCGACTATGGCTACACCTTC. The rearrangement joins TRBV28 to TRBJ1-2; 7 bases are a match to TRBD1. CDR1 and CDR2 from the germline V gene are MDHEN and SYDVKM. This CDR3 has 15 amino acids. Trimming at V came to 4 bases and at J to 3 bases, leaving 8 bases not matched to a gene.

This clonotype was detected ten times or more. The V gene is TRBV2, the J gene TRBJ2-4; D is perhaps TRBD2 (5 bases). The V and J ends lost 0 bases and 9 bases respectively, with 18 bases between them. The CDR3 is made up of 16 amino acids. Germline CDR1 reads SNHLY; CDR2 reads FYNNEI. CDR3 residues: CASSEAGVVGESIQYF. The CDR3, as DNA: TGTGCCAGCAGTGAAGCGGGTGTGGTTGGGGAGAGCATTCAGTACTTC.

This clonotype was observed a few times. J is TRBJ2-4 and V is TRBV2; 7 bases agree with TRBD1. V was clipped by 10 bases and J by 14 bases; unmatched bases: 8. CDR1 and CDR2 (germline): SNHLY, FYNNEI. The CDR3 is 10 amino acids. The CDR3 bases are TGTGCCAACGGACAGGTCGAGGAGTACTTC. It specifies CANGQVEEYF. Supplemented by reference TRBV2 and TRBJ2-4, the full variable domain reads EPEVTQTPSHQVTQMGQEVILRCVPISNHLYFYWYRQILGQKVEFLVSFYNNEISEKSEIFDDQFSVERPDGSNFTLKIRSTKLEDSAMYFCANGQVEEYFGAGTRLSVL.

This clonotype was recorded at least ten times. The V call is TRBV7-2, the J call TRBJ2-3; D unclear. Germline V gene lookup returns CDR1 SGHTA and CDR2 FQGNSA. With 2 bases removed from V and 4 bases from J, the gap between germline ends came to 7 bases. CDR3 size: 13 residues. The CDR3 spells CASSLLMADTQYF. DNA for the CDR3: TGTGCCAGCAGCTTACTGATGGCAGATACGCAGTATTTT.

V and J are TRBV27 and TRBJ1-2; D unresolved. Germline assignment: CDR1 MNHEY and CDR2 SMNVEV (reference sequence). CDR3 size: 15 residues. V lost 2 bases, J lost 5 bases, and 15 bases lay in between. The CDR3 sequence is CASSLRGRTLYGYTF. CDR3 bases: TGTGCCAGCAGTTTAAGAGGGCGGACCTTATATGGCTACACCTTC.

This clonotype has a count of ten or more. This rearrangement joins TRBV4-1 to TRBJ1-2, with 10 bases matching TRBD1. After removal of 0 bases from V and 0 bases from J, the junction contained 7 bases not matched to a gene. The CDR3 covers 18 residues. Germline lookup yields CDR1 MGHRA and CDR2 YSYEKL. For the CDR3, the DNA is TGCGCCAGCAGCCAAGATCGGACAGGGGGTGCGTCTAACTATGGCTACACCTTC. This translates into CASSQDRTGGASNYGYTF.